These 20 T cell receptor beta chains were all obtained from the same sample, sequenced in a study of blood T cells in healthy people across ages. The second PCR ran roughly 6 to 11 cycles with a sample-barcoded 5' primer and J-beta primers. TCRdb ran MiXCR on the 5' RACE reads and lists one entry per CDR3 protein. This table holds 650,000 to 1,000,000 distinct CDR3 sequences, under 40% found once. The sequenced sample was blood. The receptors shown here come from a man aged 18 to 30 in good health.

Notes on this clonotype: Possible read error: a much larger clone is one base away. CDR3 DNA: TGCAGCGTTGCCCCCGCACGGCGAGATACGCAGTATTTT. Encoded protein: CSVAPARRDTQYF. This sequence joins TRBV29-1 and TRBJ2-3; D unresolved. V was cut by 4 bases and J by 5 bases, with 13 bases left in between. This CDR3 region has 13 residues. Germline V gene sequence: CDR1 SQVTM, CDR2 ANQGSEA.

The V gene is TRBV4-1, the J gene TRBJ2-1, with TRBD2 matching 7 bases. With 0 bases clipped from V and 0 bases from J, the junction kept 11 bases outside the gene matches. The germline CDR1 and CDR2 sequences are MGHRA and YSYEKL. The CDR3 has 19 amino acids. CDR3 sequence reads: CASSQDRNSGQSSYNEQFF. In nucleotides, the CDR3 is TGCGCCAGCAGCCAAGATCGAAATAGCGGGCAGAGCTCCTACAATGAGCAGTTCTTC.

This clonotype was detected ten times or more. The chain recombines TRBV6-6 with TRBJ2-3; D unclear. Trimming took 11 bases from V and 0 from J, leaving 15 bases between them. Per germline, CDR1 MNHNY and CDR2 SVGAGI (reference sequence). There are 14 residues in the CDR3. The CDR3 DNA sequence: TGTGCCTTTCACAACCAGCTAAGCACAGATACGCAGTATTTT. Protein sequence: CAFHNQLSTDTQYF.

The sample holds many counts of this clonotype. The chain joins TRBV3-1 to TRBJ2-1, with 10 bases identical to TRBD2. This CDR3 spans 15 amino acids. After removal of 4 bases from V and 4 bases from J, the junction contained 4 bases not matched to a gene. The germline V gene encodes CDR1 LGHDT and CDR2 YNNKEL (reference sequence). The CDR3 nucleotides are TGTGCCAGCAGCCCCCTAGCGGGGGAGTACAATGAGCAGTTCTTC. It is translated as CASSPLAGEYNEQFF.

The genes are TRBV29-1 and TRBJ2-7; perhaps TRBD1 as D (6 bases). Germline CDR1 SQVTM, CDR2 ANQGSEA. V gave up 6 bases and J gave up 2 bases, with 11 bases separating them. The CDR3 length is 12 residues. CDR3 region: CSVVQGAYEQYF. In DNA form, the CDR3 reads TGCAGCGTCGTACAGGGTGCCTACGAGCAGTACTTC.

The chain links TRBV3-1 to TRBJ2-1, with 9 bases that match TRBD1. Germline V gene data show CDR1 as LGHDT and CDR2 as YNNKEL (reference sequence). This CDR3 spans 17 amino acids. J was trimmed by 7 bases and V by 4 bases; bases with no gene match: 14. The CDR3 loop is CASSRTGDRVGGNEQFF. CDR3 in DNA: TGTGCCAGCAGCCGAACTGGGGACAGGGTAGGGGGAAATGAGCAGTTCTTC.

This clonotype appeared a single time. This may come from a read error, since a much larger clone is one base off. V is TRBV12-3 or TRBV12-4 and J is TRBJ2-4, with D possibly TRBD1 on 5 matching bases. The DNA end is more similar to TRBJ2-7, so the J call may be wrong. This CDR3 has 14 residues. The CDR3 DNA follows: TGTGCCAGCAGTTTAGGGGGCGAGACCTACGAGCAGTACTTC. This gives the protein CASSLGGETYEQYF.

This clonotype was counted at least ten times. The rearrangement links TRBV6-2 or TRBV6-3 to TRBJ2-5, with D tentatively TRBD2 (6 bases). CDR3 length: 10 amino acids. The germline gives CDR1 MNHEY, CDR2 SVGEGT. The V end was cut by 11 bases, the J end by 10 bases, with 14 bases between. This CDR3 reads CAAGGVIQYF. DNA of the CDR3: TGTGCCGCTGGAGGGGTCATCCAGTACTTC.

This clonotype has ten or more counts. The chain employs TRBV4-2 and TRBJ2-1, with D unclear. Germline values: CDR1 LGHNA, CDR2 YNFKEQ. The CDR3 sequence is 13 residues long. The ends were cut back, 0 bases at V and 10 bases at J, with 10 bases in the middle. The CDR3 DNA is TGTGCCAGCAGCCAAGATCTAGTCGGGGAGCAGTTCTTC. Translating gives CASSQDLVGEQFF.

Written as DNA, the CDR3 is TGTGCCAGCAGCTTAGTCCATGGGAGCGGGAATTGGGGGCCCTTTCGGGGCTACACCTTC. Amino acid sequence: CASSLVHGSGNWGPFRGYTF. The gene calls are TRBV7-2 and TRBJ1-2; TRBD1 might be the D (6 bases). The V end was cut by 1 base, the J end by 8 bases, with 32 bases between. Germline CDR1 reads SGHTA; CDR2 reads FQGNSA. The CDR3 is 20 residues long.

This clonotype was seen a handful of times. The V gene is TRBV4-1, the J gene TRBJ2-3, with D perhaps matching TRBD1 or TRBD2 (6 bases each). This CDR3 contains 18 residues. V shed 2 bases and J shed 1 base, with 19 bases lying between them. In germline, CDR1 is MGHRA, CDR2 YSYEKL. The CDR3 loop reads CASSQRAPGAGGTDTQYF. The CDR3 DNA follows: TGCGCCAGCAGCCAACGAGCCCCGGGGGCGGGTGGCACAGATACGCAGTATTTT.

About this clonotype: One base away lies a much larger clone, so this may be a sequencing read error. The gene calls are TRBV5-1 and TRBJ2-7; D could derive from TRBD1 or TRBD2 (6 bases each). Germline CDR1 and CDR2: SGHRS and YFSETQ. The CDR3 has 14 residues. The DNA of the CDR3 is TGCGCCAGCAGCTTCCGGGGGCTCTCCGACGAGCAGTACTTC. Translating it yields CASSFRGLSDEQYF.

A word on this clonotype: A read error may be the cause here, since a much bigger clone is one base away. V and J are TRBV18 and TRBJ1-2; 7 bases match TRBD1. The germline V gene encodes CDR1 KGHSH and CDR2 LQKENI. This CDR3 has 14 residues. Here the CDR3 reads CASSPTGKDYGCTF. The CDR3, as DNA: TGTGCCAGCTCACCGACAGGGAAGGACTATGGCTGCACCTTC.

This chain connects TRBV7-2 to TRBJ1-3; D may be TRBD1 (5 bases). There are 16 residues in the CDR3. Germline values: CDR1 SGHTA, CDR2 FQGNSA. Trimming shortened V by 9 bases and J by 3 bases, and 21 bases separated the two germline ends. The CDR3 protein is CASSLAGGTDGNTIYF. The CDR3 DNA reads TGTGCCAGTAGCCTCGCAGGTGGGACGGATGGAAACACCATATATTTT.

This clonotype was recorded many times. The chain recombines TRBV4-1 with TRBJ2-3, with 11 positions matching TRBD2. V shed 1 base, J shed 7 bases, and the junction held 13 bases outside the gene matches. The germline V gene has CDR1 MGHRA and CDR2 YSYEKL. This CDR3 region has 18 residues. CDR3: CASSQGPYDSGGANTQYF. The CDR3 DNA follows: TGCGCCAGCAGCCAAGGGCCCTACGATAGCGGGGGGGCAAATACGCAGTATTTT.

This chain connects TRBV5-5 to TRBJ2-7, with D possibly matching TRBD1 (5 bases). CDR1 and CDR2 (germline): SGHKS, YYEKEE (reference sequence). CDR3 length: 15 amino acids. V was clipped by 0 bases and J by 3 bases, with 13 bases between them. For the CDR3, the DNA is TGTGCCAGCAGCTTGGCCCAGGGTGTTGGCTACGAGCAGTACTTC. The encoded protein is CASSLAQGVGYEQYF.

The chain has TRBV4-2 and TRBJ1-1; D gene unclear. The CDR3 is 16 amino acids. Germline-derived CDR1 and CDR2 are LGHNA and YNFKEQ. Trimming shortened V by 4 bases and J by 5 bases, and 20 bases separated the two germline ends. CDR3 sequence: CASSPRPFGMVTEAFF. The CDR3, as DNA: TGTGCCAGCAGCCCCCGGCCATTCGGAATGGTAACTGAAGCTTTCTTT.

The V and J genes are TRBV6-6 and TRBJ2-7, with TRBD1 matching 9 bases. V lost 7 bases, J lost 5 bases, and 9 bases stayed unmatched. CDR3 length: 14 amino acids. Germline V gene data show CDR1 as MNHNY and CDR2 as SVGAGI (reference sequence). The CDR3 sequence is CASTPGQGIHEQYF. CDR3 nucleotides: TGTGCCAGCACTCCGGGACAGGGTATTCACGAGCAGTACTTC.

A word on this clonotype: This sequence may be a read error, since a much larger clone differs from it by one base. CDR3 nucleotide sequence: TGCGGTGCTAGTATAGGCTACGAGCAGTACTTC. Protein product: CGASIGYEQYF. This rearrangement joins TRBV20-1 to TRBJ2-7; D call uncertain. Looked up from germline, CDR1 is DFQATT and CDR2 is SNEGSKA (reference sequence). The CDR3 extends over 11 amino acids.

The chain couples TRBV20-1 to TRBJ1-6; 9 nucleotides agree with TRBD1. The CDR3 extends over 16 amino acids. Trimming took 6 bases from V and 1 from J; bases not matched to a gene: 7. The germline CDR1 and CDR2 sequences are DFQATT and SNEGSKA (reference sequence). CDR3 loop: CSATDRGRSYNSPLHF. The CDR3 bases are TGCAGTGCCACGGACAGGGGTCGGTCCTATAATTCACCCCTCCACTTT.